These 17 T cell receptor beta chains came from one sample sequenced in a study of blood T cell repertoires in COVID-19. Clones were sequenced by immunoSEQ multiplex PCR, and TCRdb holds only the in-frame ones, with some missing. The table shows some 420,000 clones, with 75% to 90% occurring only once. Sample: PBMCs or T cells enriched from blood (not recorded which). Receptor source: a man aged 25 to 40 who had recovered from COVID-19.

This clone appeared a single time. V is TRBV5-1 and J is TRBJ2-7, with 11 bases that match TRBD1. CDR1 is SGHRS and CDR2 is YFSETQ in the germline V gene. This CDR3 is 14 amino acids long. Unmatched junction bases numbered 3, after V lost 2 bases and J lost 5 bases. Here the CDR3 reads CASSFGQGANEQYF. The CDR3 region has the DNA TGCGCCAGCAGCTTTGGACAGGGGGCTAACGAGCAGTACTTC.

For this clone: This sample also contains other DNA sequences that code for the same CDR3. The V call is TRBV6-1, the J call TRBJ2-7, with no clear D. Germline V gives CDR1 MNHNS, CDR2 SASEGT. CDR3 length equals 15 residues. Trimming stripped 0 bases from V and 4 bases from J, with 13 bases between. In DNA, the CDR3 is TGTGCCAGCAGTGAAGCGGGTGGGCCTTCATACGAGCAGTACTTC. Translating gives CASSEAGGPSYEQYF.

The chain joins TRBV2 to TRBJ1-4; weak D call: TRBD1 (5 bases). Trimming left V 8 bases short and J 10 bases short, with 14 bases between. The germline V gene encodes CDR1 SNHLY and CDR2 FYNNEI. This CDR3 spans 12 amino acids. The DNA for the CDR3 is TGTGCCAGCTTTAGGGGCCTAGGAAAACTGTTTTTT. Protein sequence: CASFRGLGKLFF.

The chain has TRBV19 and TRBJ1-6, with 8 nucleotides matching TRBD1. CDR3 length: 15 amino acids. The germline V gene encodes CDR1 LNHDA and CDR2 SQIVND (reference sequence). Trimming took 10 bases from V and 5 from J; bases not matched to a gene: 10. The CDR3 nucleotides are TGTGCCACCCCACGCCGGACAGGGAATAATTCACCCCTCCACTTT. Translated, it gives CATPRRTGNNSPLHF.

The genes are TRBV6-5 and TRBJ2-1; a possible D gene is TRBD2 (5 bases). The CDR3 runs to 14 residues. Germline assignment: CDR1 MNHEY and CDR2 SVGAGI. The V gene lost 2 bases and the J gene lost 3 bases, with 8 bases spanning the gap. This CDR3 is CASSYLGLYNEQFF. The CDR3 DNA reads TGTGCCAGCAGTTACCTCGGACTCTACAATGAGCAGTTCTTC.

The V and J genes are TRBV18 and TRBJ1-2, with TRBD1 as a possible D gene (5 bases). The CDR3 runs 15 residues. CDR1 is KGHSH and CDR2 is LQKENI in the germline V gene. V was clipped by 2 bases and J by 7 bases, with 17 bases between them. The DNA of the CDR3 is TGTGCCAGCTCACCATCCCACACAAGCGGGGGTGGCTACACCTTC. This codes for CASSPSHTSGGGYTF. Supplemented by reference TRBV18 and TRBJ1-2, the full variable domain reads NAGVMQNPRHLVRRRGQEARLRCSPMKGHSHVYWYRQLPEEGLKFMVYLQKENIIDESGMPKERFSAEFPKEGPSILRIQQVVRGDSAAYFCASSPSHTSGGGYTFGSGTRLTVV.

The J gene is TRBJ1-1, the V gene TRBV11-2; 8 positions agree with TRBD1. With 4 bases clipped from V and 4 bases from J, the junction kept 8 bases outside the gene matches. This CDR3 is built from 15 residues. CDR1 SGHAT and CDR2 FQNNGV come from the germline V gene. The CDR3 sequence: CASSSPDRDSTEAFF. DNA of the CDR3: TGTGCCAGCAGCTCTCCGGACAGGGATTCCACTGAAGCTTTCTTT.

The chain uses TRBV25-1 and TRBJ2-2; 9 nucleotides align to TRBD1. V dropped 2 bases and J dropped 2; count of bases not matched to a gene: 3. The CDR3 is 16 residues long. CDR1 MGHDK and CDR2 SYGVNS come from the germline V gene. The CDR3 reads CASSEMGQGNTGELFF. The CDR3 coding sequence is TGTGCCAGCAGTGAAATGGGACAGGGAAACACCGGGGAGCTGTTTTTT.

The chain carries TRBV19 and TRBJ2-7; possibly TRBD1 for D (5 bases). This CDR3 spans 15 amino acids. Per germline, CDR1 LNHDA and CDR2 SQIVND (reference sequence). The V end lost 1 base, the J end lost 7 bases, and 17 bases lay between the germline ends. CDR3 DNA sequence: TGTGCCAGTAGTATAGGTAGGACAAGAGGCTATGAGCAGTACTTC. Its protein is CASSIGRTRGYEQYF.

This chain joins TRBV18 and TRBJ1-2, with D uncertain. CDR3 length: 15 amino acids. From germline, CDR1 is KGHSH and CDR2 LQKENI. Deletions cut 3 bases from V and 4 bases from J, with 15 bases between. CDR3 region: CASSPPTDDSYGYTF. The CDR3 bases are TGTGCCAGCTCACCCCCTACTGATGATAGCTATGGCTACACCTTC.

The genes are TRBV5-1 and TRBJ2-1, with a weak D call TRBD2 (6 bases). The CDR3 has 13 amino acids. Germline V gives CDR1 SGHRS, CDR2 YFSETQ. V was shortened by 4 bases and J by 4 bases, with 9 bases between the two germline ends. The CDR3 coding sequence is TGCGCCAGCAGCCCCGGGACTTACAATGAGCAGTTCTTC. As protein: CASSPGTYNEQFF. The full variable domain, rest sourced from reference TRBV5-1 and TRBJ2-1, is KAGVTQTPRYLIKTRGQQVTLSCSPISGHRSVSWYQQTPGQGLQFLFEYFSETQRNKGNFPGRFSGRQFSNSRSEMNVSTLELGDSALYLCASSPGTYNEQFFGPGTRLTVL.

This clone was detected once. The chain carries TRBV9 and TRBJ2-2; D perhaps matches TRBD1 (5 bases). The germline V gene has CDR1 SGDLS and CDR2 YYNGEE. V shed 3 bases and J shed 1 base, with 13 bases lying between them. CDR3 length equals 16 residues. The chain's CDR3 is CASSGQSQGNTGELFF. CDR3 coding DNA: TGTGCCAGCAGCGGGCAGAGCCAGGGGAACACCGGGGAGCTGTTTTTT.

With regard to this clone: One junction end does not reproduce the germline sequence, and a read error may be involved. The gene calls are TRBV5-1 and TRBJ1-2; 8 nucleotides match TRBD1. The CDR3 sequence is 14 residues long. Germline lookup yields CDR1 SGHRS and CDR2 YFSETQ. The CDR3 here is CASSPDRGNDGYTF. The CDR3 region has the DNA TGCGCCAGCAGCCCCGACAGGGGTAACGATGGCTACACCTTC.

This chain uses TRBV27 with TRBJ2-2; D may be TRBD2 (6 bases). This CDR3 spans 16 amino acids. Germline V CDR1 and CDR2: MNHEY, SMNVEV (reference sequence). Deletions cut 6 bases from V and 1 base from J, with 15 bases between. The CDR3 spells CASRSEGSENTGELFF. Here the CDR3 DNA reads TGTGCCAGCAGGTCGGAGGGTAGCGAGAACACCGGGGAGCTGTTTTTT.

The V gene is TRBV10-3, the J gene TRBJ2-7, with TRBD1 as a possible D gene (6 bases). Germline lookup yields CDR1 ENHRY and CDR2 SYGVKD. This CDR3 spans 16 amino acids. Trimming cost V 2 bases and J 0 bases, with 14 bases left between them. CDR3 region: CAISEPGTPHSYEQYF. The CDR3 DNA reads TGTGCCATCAGTGAGCCAGGGACACCTCACTCCTACGAGCAGTACTTC.

As regards this clone: Other nucleotide sequences from this sample produce the same CDR3. The genes are TRBV24-1 and TRBJ2-7; D is uncertain. Trimming removed 3 bases at V and 4 bases at J, with 9 bases between. The CDR3 extends over 13 amino acids. CDR1 KGHDR and CDR2 SFDVKD come from the germline V gene. CDR3: CATSDGGGYEQYF. DNA for the CDR3: TGTGCCACCAGTGATGGCGGCGGATACGAGCAGTACTTC.

The J gene is TRBJ2-2, the V gene TRBV11-2, with 13 bases lining up with TRBD2. V trimming: 6 bases; J trimming: 5 bases; junction bases outside the gene matches: 0. The germline V gene has CDR1 SGHAT and CDR2 FQNNGV. The CDR3 consists of 14 residues. CDR3 in amino acids: CASRTSGGTGELFF. In nucleotides, the CDR3 is TGTGCCAGCAGGACTAGCGGGGGGACCGGGGAGCTGTTTTTT.